The clone carrying this T cell receptor beta chain has a single count. Its target is not known. Several immunoSEQ plates held equal portions of the genomic DNA taken from each subset. Ten immunoSEQ deep assay plates were used to sequence the DNA of unsorted PBMCs. Sequenced by immunoSEQ multiplex PCR; TCRdb stores in-frame clones only, minus some. This sample has 450,000 to 500,000 clones; over 75% occur once, and the top ten carry roughly an eighth. This entry comes from a study of shared clonotypes between healthy human individuals. Study results and caveats: Sampling was confined to blood; repertoires within tissues likely differ.

V lost 6 bases and J 3 bases, leaving 6 bases between the germline ends. This CDR3 has 11 amino acids. Germline CDR1 MNHNY, CDR2 SVGAGI (reference sequence). This clonotype was obtained from a woman between 40 and 50 years old in good health. Some clones in this sample may be carry-over from other donors' samples. Sequenced material: PBMCs. V and J are TRBV6-6 and TRBJ2-7; a possible D gene is TRBD1 (5 bases). The CDR3 nucleotides are TGTGCCAGCAGGCAGGGCTACGAGCAGTACTTC. Amino acids: CASRQGYEQYF.